Sequencing of this TCR beta chain was carried out in a study of neurological immune-mediated disorders. Synthesis of cDNA was accomplished via 5'RACE employing 10-nucleotide random UMIs. TCRdb independently ran MiXCR on the 5' RACE reads; one entry per CDR3 protein. The sample holds 20,000 or so distinct CDR3 sequences, approximately 15% seen once. Trimming at V came to 4 bases and at J to 2 bases, leaving 10 bases not matched to a gene. Germline CDR1 is DFQATT and CDR2 is SNEGSKA (reference sequence). This CDR3 comprises 15 residues. Study conclusions and caveats: Private repertoires in all groups were suggested by the finding that expanded clones across subjects shared no CDR3 amino acid sequences. Whereas HTLV-1-associated myelopathy showed the most TCR clonal expansion, multiple sclerosis showed the least, with levels below those of healthy controls.

Libraries used 2 million unsorted PBMCs kept frozen in RNAlater. This clonotype was seen many times. Its specificity is not known. The TCR comes from a female donor with HTLV-1-associated myelopathy (HAM/TSP). The chain links TRBV20-1 to TRBJ2-7; 8 nucleotides match TRBD2. The material sequenced was PBMCs. The DNA for the CDR3 is TGCAGTGCTACAAACCGACTAGCGACCGCCTACGAGCAGTACTTC. This gives the protein CSATNRLATAYEQYF.